These T cell receptor beta chains were read from a single sample in a study of blood T cell repertoires in COVID-19. This table comes from immunoSEQ multiplex PCR, and its TCRdb copy is limited to in-frame clones, with some not included. The sample has roughly 100,000 clones, 75% to 90% seen once. Sequenced input: peripheral blood. The source is a man in his forties or fifties with acute or convalescent COVID-19. CDR3s include the opening cysteine and the closing phenylalanine or tryptophan. D genes are given only for firm matches. The listing skips clone size in some rows; elsewhere it reads once, few, many or a size class.

V	J	D	size	DNA	CDR3
TRBV4-1	TRBJ1-6	TRBD1	-	TGCGCCAGCAGCCACTCAGGGGGTATGGGTTCCTATAATTCACCCCTCCACTTT	CASSHSGGMGSYNSPLHF
TRBV19	TRBJ1-1	TRBD1	few	TGTGGGACAGGGAACACTGAAGCTTTCTTT	CGTGNTEAFF
TRBV24-1	TRBJ2-7	-	once	TGTGCCACCAGTGGGGCAGGTACCTACGAGCAGTACTTC	CATSGAGTYEQYF
TRBV29-1	TRBJ2-7	-	-	TGCAGCGTACGCAGGACGGGGAGCTCCTACGAGCAGTACTTC	CSVRRTGSSYEQYF
TRBV24-1	TRBJ2-7	TRBD2	-	TGTGCCACCAGTGATCCCGCCCTAGCGGGAGGGTACGAGCAGTACTTC	CATSDPALAGGYEQYF
TRBV3-1/TRBV3-2	TRBJ2-2	TRBD2	-	TGTGCCAGCAGCCAATGGGCTAGCGGGGTGAACACCGGGGAGCTGTTTTTT	CASSQWASGVNTGELFF
TRBV29-1	TRBJ2-3	TRBD2	-	TGCAGCGTTGACGGGACTAGCGGGGCCTCTCCCACAGATACGCAGTATTTT	CSVDGTSGASPTDTQYF
TRBV15	TRBJ2-2	TRBD1	-	TGTGCCACCAGCAGACCGGACAGGGCCCCCGGGGAGCTGTTTTTT	CATSRPDRAPGELFF
TRBV5-1	TRBJ1-4	TRBD1	-	TGCGCCAGCAGCCTGGACAGGGCGGGTGAAAAACTGTTTTTT	CASSLDRAGEKLFF
TRBV15	TRBJ2-2	TRBD2	-	TGTGCCACCAGCAGAGGACGGACTAGCGGGAGGGCCACCGGGGAGCTGTTTTTT	CATSRGRTSGRATGELFF
TRBV2	TRBJ2-3	-	once	TGTGCCAGCAGTTCACAGGGAGATACGCAGTATTTT	CASSSQGDTQYF
TRBV6-5	TRBJ1-6	-	many	TGTGCCAGCAGATCCCCAACGGTGGATAATTCACCCCTCCACTTT	CASRSPTVDNSPLHF
TRBV29-1	TRBJ2-7	TRBD1	once	TGCAGCGCTGGGGACCGGGGACAGGGTCCCGAGCAGTACTTC	CSAGDRGQGPEQYF
TRBV18	TRBJ2-5	TRBD1	-	TGTGCCAGCTCACCAGGGACAGGGAGCGAGACCCAGTACTTC	CASSPGTGSETQYF
TRBV7-2	TRBJ2-5	-	-	TGTGCCAGCAGCGCTAGACAGGTCGGGACCCAGTACTTC	CASSARQVGTQYF
TRBV11-3	TRBJ1-5	-	few	TGTGCCAGCAGCCTACCAGGTCCCGGGACACCATATAGCAATCAGCCCCAGCATTTT	CASSLPGPGTPYSNQPQHF
TRBV6-5	TRBJ2-1	TRBD2	-	TGTGCCAGCAGTTACTCGGGACTAGCGGGACTAGGAGAGCAGTTCTTC	CASSYSGLAGLGEQFF
TRBV28	TRBJ2-7	-	-	TGTGCCAGCAGTCTGACAGACTACGAGCAGTACTTC	CASSLTDYEQYF
TRBV12-5	TRBJ2-3	TRBD2	-	TGTGCTAGTGGCCCCGGACTAGCGAGCACAGATACGCAGTATTTT	CASGPGLASTDTQYF
TRBV5-6	TRBJ1-1	-	-	TGTGCCAGCAGCTTCCAGGCTGGGCTTAACACTGAAGCTTTCTTT	CASSFQAGLNTEAFF
TRBV15	TRBJ1-1	-	few	TGTGCCACCAGCAGAGCGAGGAACACTGAAGCTTTCTTT	CATSRARNTEAFF
TRBV7-6	TRBJ2-2	TRBD1	-	TGTGCCAGCAGCCGCCGAGACAGGGGGCTGGGCGGGGAGCTGTTTTTT	CASSRRDRGLGGELFF
TRBV5-6	TRBJ2-1	-	once	TGTGCCAGCAGCCCGGTATTTAACAATGAGCAGTTCTTC	CASSPVFNNEQFF
TRBV7-6	TRBJ2-5	TRBD2	-	TGTGCCAGCAGCTTAGGGGCTAGCGGCCAAGAGACCCAGTACTTC	CASSLGASGQETQYF
TRBV5-6	TRBJ2-5	TRBD1	-	TGTGCCAGCAGCTTGGTGGGACAGGGTCAAGAGACCCAGTACTTC	CASSLVGQGQETQYF
TRBV5-4	TRBJ1-4	-	-	TGTGCCAGCAGCCCTCACAGGGAAACAACTAATGAAAAACTGTTTTTT	CASSPHRETTNEKLFF
TRBV3-1/TRBV3-2	TRBJ1-6	TRBD1	-	TGTGCCAGCAGCCAAGGGGGACAGTTTATGAATTCACCCCTCCACTTT	CASSQGGQFMNSPLHF
TRBV21-1	TRBJ2-3	-	-	TGTGCCAGCAGCGAGCGGGAGCTCCAAGATACGCAGTATTTT	CASSERELQDTQYF
TRBV6-1	TRBJ2-7	TRBD1	-	TGTGCCAGCAGTGACGCCGTTGGACAGGGGGCCTACGAGCAGTACTTC	CASSDAVGQGAYEQYF